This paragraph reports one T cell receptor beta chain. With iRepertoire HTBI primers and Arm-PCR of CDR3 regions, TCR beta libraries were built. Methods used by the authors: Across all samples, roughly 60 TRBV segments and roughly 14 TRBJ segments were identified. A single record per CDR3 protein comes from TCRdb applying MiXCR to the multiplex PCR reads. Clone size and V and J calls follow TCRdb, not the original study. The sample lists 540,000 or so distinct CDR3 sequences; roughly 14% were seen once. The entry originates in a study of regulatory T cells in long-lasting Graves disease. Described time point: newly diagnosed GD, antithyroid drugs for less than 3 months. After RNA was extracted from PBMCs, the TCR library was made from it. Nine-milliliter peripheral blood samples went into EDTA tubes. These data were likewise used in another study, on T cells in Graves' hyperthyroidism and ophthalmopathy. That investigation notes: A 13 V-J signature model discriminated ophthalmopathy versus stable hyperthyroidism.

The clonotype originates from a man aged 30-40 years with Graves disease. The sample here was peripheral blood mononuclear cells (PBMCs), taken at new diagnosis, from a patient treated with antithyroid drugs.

The CDR3 loop is CASSPDRESYETQYF. The CDR3 DNA reads as TGTGCCAGCTCACCTGACCGGGAGTCGTATGAGACCCAGTACTTC. This chain uses TRBV18 with TRBJ2-5; the D gene is possibly TRBD2 (6 bases). The CDR3 spans 15 residues. CDR1 and CDR2 from the germline V gene are KGHSH and LQKENI. Trimming pared 3 bases from V and 5 bases from J, leaving 16 bases between.